Each of the 16 T cell receptor beta chains below was sequenced from the same sample in a study of regulatory T cells in long-lasting Graves disease. The TCR beta library used iRepertoire HTBI primers with Arm-PCR amplification of CDR3. MiXCR, run by TCRdb on the multiplex PCR reads, gives a single entry per CDR3 protein. The sample lists over 350,000 distinct CDR3 sequences, about 15% occurring once. Time point defined: newly diagnosed GD, antithyroid drugs for less than 3 months. After RNA was extracted from PBMCs, the TCR library was made from it. This sample was shared with a second study, whose subject was T cells in Graves' hyperthyroidism and ophthalmopathy.

The specimen comprised peripheral blood mononuclear cells (PBMCs), sampled at new diagnosis, from a patient treated with antithyroid drugs. The source is a woman aged 45-65 years with Graves disease.

In this sample, this clonotype turned up many times. The rearrangement uses TRBV27 and TRBJ1-3; tentative D call: TRBD1 (6 bases). The CDR3 consists of 14 residues. CDR1 and CDR2 (germline): MNHEY, SMNVEV (reference sequence). V shed 6 bases and J shed 4 bases, with 13 bases lying between them. CDR3 protein: CASSDRNQGNTIYF. CDR3 nucleotides: TGTGCCAGCAGCGACAGGAACCAAGGAAACACCATATATTTT.

The chain is built from TRBV19 and TRBJ2-7; tentatively, D is TRBD1 (6 bases). There are 15 residues in the CDR3. Looked up from germline, CDR1 is LNHDA and CDR2 is SQIVND (reference sequence). Trimming removed 3 bases from V and 2 bases from J, with 14 bases in between. CDR3 sequence reads: CASSIRDRPTYEQYF. CDR3 DNA: TGTGCCAGTAGTATCAGAGACAGGCCCACCTACGAGCAGTACTTC.

The V call is TRBV9, the J call TRBJ2-5; D remains unclear. CDR3 length: 14 residues. Deletions cut 3 bases from V and 5 bases from J, with 14 bases between. Germline V gene sequence: CDR1 SGDLS, CDR2 YYNGEE. The CDR3 loop is CASSASGLRETQYF. Written as DNA, the CDR3 is TGTGCCAGCAGCGCCTCGGGCCTGCGGGAGACCCAGTACTTC.

This clonotype was counted many times. At one boundary the junction diverges from the germline segment, which might be a read error. The chain carries TRBV12-3 or TRBV12-4 and TRBJ2-3; perhaps TRBD2 as D (7 bases). The CDR3 extends over 14 amino acids. The CDR3 spells CASILGGAEDTQYF. DNA of the CDR3: TGTGCCAGCATTTTAGGGGGGGCGGAGGATACGCAGTATTTT.

This clonotype was seen repeatedly, ten times or more. This rearrangement joins TRBV3-1 to TRBJ1-2; D is undetermined. Germline CDR1 LGHDT, CDR2 YNNKEL (reference sequence). The length of the CDR3 is 18 residues. Trimming removed 4 bases at V and 3 bases at J, with 24 bases between. The CDR3 coding sequence is TGTGCCAGCAGCCTAAGTAGTTCCGCAGACCCGGCCGACTATGGCTACACCTTC. Translation gives CASSLSSSADPADYGYTF.

This clonotype has a count of ten or more. The chain links TRBV11-2 to TRBJ1-1; D possibly corresponds to TRBD1 (5 bases). V lost 2 bases and J lost 2, with 12 bases in between. Germline V gene data show CDR1 as SGHAT and CDR2 as FQNNGV. This CDR3 spans 15 amino acids. The CDR3 reads CASSLTYRINTEAFF. CDR3 in DNA: TGTGCCAGCAGCTTAACATACAGGATAAACACTGAAGCTTTCTTT.

This sequence joins TRBV20-1 and TRBJ2-3; D ambiguous. Germline V gene sequence: CDR1 DFQATT, CDR2 SNEGSKA (reference sequence). V was pared by 3 bases and J by 0 bases, with 10 bases between. The CDR3 is 14 residues long. The CDR3 here is CSARHSTSTDTQYF. CDR3 in DNA: TGCAGTGCTAGGCACAGCACTAGCACAGATACGCAGTATTTT.

This clonotype was counted ten times or more. The chain links TRBV10-2 to TRBJ2-5, with a tentative D call TRBD2 (5 bases). This CDR3 region has 14 residues. Per the germline V gene, CDR1 is WSHSY and CDR2 is SAAADI. Trimming stripped 5 bases from V and 1 base from J, with 11 bases between. The CDR3 loop is CASSYSGFQETQYF. The DNA of the CDR3 is TGCGCCAGCAGTTATTCGGGGTTCCAAGAGACCCAGTACTTC.

This rearrangement joins TRBV9 to TRBJ2-1, with D uncertain. CDR1 is SGDLS and CDR2 is YYNGEE in the germline V gene. Trimming took 0 bases from V and 11 from J, leaving 9 bases between them. The length of the CDR3 is 12 residues. In nucleotides, the CDR3 is TGTGCCAGCAGCGTAGATCTAAGGAAGCAGTTCTTC. Its protein is CASSVDLRKQFF. The full variable domain, its missing parts supplied by reference TRBV9 and TRBJ2-1, is DSGVTQTPKHLITATGQRVTLRCSPRSGDLSVYWYQQSLDQGLQFLIQYYNGEERAKGNILERFSAQQFPDLHSELNLSSLELGDSALYFCASSVDLRKQFFGPGTRLTVL.

In this sample, this clonotype turned up once. The CDR3 spells CASSPGQGAEDTEAFF. The CDR3 nucleotides read TGTGCCAGCAGCCCGGGACAGGGGGCAGAGGACACTGAAGCTTTCTTT. This chain connects TRBV7-9 to TRBJ1-1, with 12 bases identical to TRBD1. Germline V gene sequence: CDR1 SEHNR, CDR2 FQNEAQ (reference sequence). V lost 5 bases to trimming and J lost 3 bases; unmatched junction nucleotides: 7. This CDR3 spans 16 amino acids.

The chain has TRBV20-1 and TRBJ2-3; 10 bases match TRBD2. Looked up from germline, CDR1 is DFQATT and CDR2 is SNEGSKA (reference sequence). The CDR3 consists of 14 residues. The CDR3 DNA is TGCGCAGTGGTCAGCGGGAGGGGGGGGGATACGCAGTATTTT. This encodes CAVVSGRGGDTQYF.

In its sample, this clonotype was seen a few times. The CDR3 DNA sequence: TGTGCCAGCAGCTACGGTGGGGGCAAAAACATTCAGTACTTC. Translating it yields CASSYGGGKNIQYF. The V gene is TRBV6-2 or TRBV6-3, the J gene TRBJ2-4, with D perhaps given as TRBD1 or TRBD2 (5 bases each). With 6 bases removed from V and 3 bases from J, the gap between germline ends came to 12 bases. From germline, CDR1 is MNHEY and CDR2 SVGEGT. This CDR3 comprises 14 residues.

This clonotype was observed a few times. V is TRBV5-1 and J is TRBJ1-1; TRBD1 agrees at 10 bases. V was pared by 4 bases and J by 4 bases, with 22 bases of the junction left unmatched. Germline CDR1 reads SGHRS; CDR2 reads YFSETQ. The CDR3 is 20 residues long. The CDR3 DNA reads TGCGCCAGCAGCGGCGGAGGCGCTGGGACAGGGGAAGGCTTAGGCACTGAAGCTTTCTTT. Amino acid sequence: CASSGGGAGTGEGLGTEAFF.

This clonotype was observed many times. DNA of the CDR3: TGTGCCTGGACCTATGGGGACGGCGAGCAGTACTTC. It yields the protein CAWTYGDGEQYF. The chain links TRBV30 to TRBJ2-7; D possibly uses TRBD1 or TRBD2 (5 bases each). V shed 4 bases and J shed 6 bases, with 13 bases lying between them. Germline V lookup: CDR1 GTSNPN, CDR2 SVGIG (reference sequence). The CDR3 runs to 12 residues.

This clonotype occurred a few times. This could be a read error, since a much larger clone is one nucleotide away. The DNA for the CDR3 is TGTGCCAGCAGTCCATCCCTGGGCGGGAGGCGCGGGGAGCTGTTTTTT. Its protein product is CASSPSLGGRRGELFF. The chain recombines TRBV28 with TRBJ2-2; TRBD2 agrees at 8 bases. Germline V gene data show CDR1 as MDHEN and CDR2 as SYDVKM. V gave up 5 bases and J gave up 7 bases; unmatched junction bases: 12. The CDR3 has 16 amino acids.

This clonotype has a count of ten or more. CDR3 coding DNA: TGTGCCAGCAGTTTAGTTTCCGGGACTAGCGGGAGTCCACGCCCCTACAATGAGCAGTTCTTC. Translating gives CASSLVSGTSGSPRPYNEQFF. V gene TRBV12-3 or TRBV12-4 combines with J gene TRBJ2-1; 14 bases are shared with TRBD2. The CDR3 spans 21 residues. The junction had 13 bases not matched to a gene; V was cut back by 1 base and J by 2 bases.